Listed below are T cell receptor gamma chains from one sample, sequenced in a study of gammadelta T cells in human blood. TCRdb repeated clone calling on the RT-PCR reads with CATT. The table lists roughly 250 gamma-chain clones, roughly 0.91% of them singletons, with around 40% in the top ten. Sequenced: Vgamma9Vdelta2 gamma-delta T cells from infant blood. The source of these receptors is a human donor. Each CDR3 is given with its conserved first and last residue. Clone sizes are shown as once, few or many counts, or a class when the clone is expanded.

len	j_gene	abundance	v_gene	CDR3aa	CDR3nt
14	TRGJP2	large	TRGV10	CAAWDFCSDWIKTF	TGTGCTGCGTGGGATTTTTGTAGTGATTGGATCAAGACGTTT
17	TRGJP	hyperexpanded	TRGV9	CALWEVIGELGKKIKVF	TGTGCCTTGTGGGAGGTGATAGGAGAGTTGGGCAAAAAAATCAAGGTATTT
15	TRGJP	large	TRGV9	CALWESELGKKIKVF	TGTGCCTTGTGGGAGTCCGAGTTGGGCAAAAAAATCAAGGTATTT
14	TRGJ1/TRGJ2	large	TRGV9	CALWEASSYYKKLF	TGTGCCTTGTGGGAGGCATCCTCTTATTATAAGAAACTCTTT
15	TRGJP	hyperexpanded	TRGV9	CALWEQELGKKIKVF	TGTGCCTTGTGGGAGCAAGAGTTGGGCAAAAAAATCAAGGTATTT
16	TRGJP	large	TRGV9	CALWEGQELGKKIKVF	TGTGCCTTGTGGGAGGGACAAGAGTTGGGCAAAAAAATCAAGGTATTT
17	TRGJP	hyperexpanded	TRGV9	CALWEVPQELGKKIKVF	TGTGCCTTGTGGGAGGTGCCCCAAGAGTTGGGCAAAAAAATCAAGGTATTT
13	TRGJP1	hyperexpanded	TRGV10	CAAWDTTGWFKIF	TGTGCTGCGTGGGATACCACTGGTTGGTTCAAGATATTT
16	TRGJP1	large	TRGV9	CALWESLYTTGWFKIF	TGTGCCTTGTGGGAGTCCCTATATACCACTGGTTGGTTCAAGATATTT
16	TRGJP	medium-sized	TRGV9	CALWGRQELGKKIKVF	TGTGCCTTGTGGGGAAGACAAGAGTTGGGCAAAAAAATCAAGGTATTT
16	TRGJP	hyperexpanded	TRGV9	CALWEVQELGKKIKVF	TGTGCCTTGTGGGAGGTGCAAGAGTTGGGCAAAAAAATCAAGGTATTT
10	TRGJ1/TRGJ2	large	TRGV9	CALWDYKKLF	TGTGCCTTGTGGGATTATAAGAAACTCTTT
11	TRGJ1/TRGJ2	medium-sized	TRGV9	CALWEGGKKVF	TGTGCCTTGTGGGAGGGGGGCAAGAAGGTCTTT
14	TRGJP1	large	TRGV10	CAAWDYTTGWFKIF	TGTGCTGCGTGGGATTATACCACTGGTTGGTTCAAGATATTT
16	TRGJP	medium-sized	TRGV9	CALWERQELGKKIKVF	TGTGCCTTGTGGGAGCGGCAAGAGTTGGGCAAAAAAATCAAGGTATTT
12	TRGJ1/TRGJ2	large	TRGV9	CALSFMDYKKLF	TGTGCCTTGTCGTTTATGGATTATAAGAAACTCTTT
15	TRGJP	large	TRGV9	CALWEEELGKKIKVF	TGTGCCTTGTGGGAGGAGGAGTTGGGCAAAAAAATCAAGGTATTT
10	TRGJ1/TRGJ2	large	TRGV10	CAAWDYKKLF	TGTGCTGCGTGGGATTATAAGAAACTCTTT
16	TRGJP	large	TRGV9	CALWDQQELGKKIKVF	TGTGCCTTGTGGGACCAGCAAGAGTTGGGCAAAAAAATCAAGGTATTT
17	TRGJP	large	TRGV9	CALWEALVELGKKIKVF	TGTGCCTTGTGGGAGGCGCTCGTTGAGTTGGGCAAAAAAATCAAGGTATTT
16	TRGJP	large	TRGV9	CALWENQELGKKIKVF	TGTGCCTTGTGGGAGAACCAAGAGTTGGGCAAAAAAATCAAGGTATTT
16	TRGJP	hyperexpanded	TRGV9	CALWEVRELGKKIKVF	TGTGCCTTGTGGGAGGTGCGGGAGTTGGGCAAAAAAATCAAGGTATTT
16	TRGJP	large	TRGV9	CALWEAQELGKKIKVF	TGTGCCTTGTGGGAGGCTCAAGAGTTGGGCAAAAAAATCAAGGTATTT
10	TRGJ1/TRGJ2	large	TRGV10	CAAWDREKLF	TGTGCTGCGTGGGATAGGGAGAAACTCTTT
19	TRGJP	medium-sized	TRGV9	CALWEVHQGQELGKKIKVF	TGTGCCTTGTGGGAGGTGCATCAAGGGCAAGAGTTGGGCAAAAAAATCAAGGTATTT
13	TRGJ1/TRGJ2	large	TRGV2	CATWDGPKWKKLF	TGTGCCACCTGGGACGGGCCGAAGTGGAAGAAACTCTTT
18	TRGJP	hyperexpanded	TRGV9	CALWEVRTQELGKKIKVF	TGTGCCTTGTGGGAGGTGCGGACACAAGAGTTGGGCAAAAAAATCAAGGTATTT
15	TRGJP	medium-sized	TRGV9	CALWEVQLGKKIKVF	TGTGCCTTGTGGGAGGTGCAGTTGGGCAAAAAAATCAAGGTATTT
18	TRGJP	large	TRGV9	CALWEVLVYSLGKKIKVF	TGTGCCTTGTGGGAGGTGCTTGTATATTCGTTGGGCAAAAAAATCAAGGTATTT
17	TRGJP	large	TRGV9	CALWEVHKELGKKIKVF	TGTGCCTTGTGGGAGGTGCATAAGGAGTTGGGCAAAAAAATCAAGGTATTT
14	TRGJP	hyperexpanded	TRGV9	CALWEGLGKKIKVF	TGTGCCTTGTGGGAGGGGTTGGGCAAAAAAATCAAGGTATTT
16	TRGJP	hyperexpanded	TRGV9	CALWEVGELGKKIKVF	TGTGCCTTGTGGGAGGTGGGAGAGTTGGGCAAAAAAATCAAGGTATTT
16	TRGJP	large	TRGV9	CALWEVRELGKKIKVF	TGTGCCTTGTGGGAGGTGAGAGAGTTGGGCAAAAAAATCAAGGTATTT
13	TRGJ1/TRGJ2	hyperexpanded	TRGV5	CATWDRTYYKKLF	TGTGCCACCTGGGACAGGACCTATTATAAGAAACTCTTT
17	TRGJP	large	TRGV9	CALWEVPSELGKKIKVF	TGTGCCTTGTGGGAGGTGCCTTCAGAGTTGGGCAAAAAAATCAAGGTATTT
16	TRGJP	large	TRGV9	CALWEAAGLGKKIKVF	TGTGCCTTGTGGGAGGCCGCGGGGTTGGGCAAAAAAATCAAGGTATTT
15	TRGJP	large	TRGV9	CALWVLELGKKIKVF	TGTGCCTTGTGGGTCCTAGAGTTGGGCAAAAAAATCAAGGTATTT
16	TRGJP	large	TRGV9	CALWEDRELGKKIKVF	TGTGCCTTGTGGGAGGACCGCGAGTTGGGCAAAAAAATCAAGGTATTT
12	TRGJ1/TRGJ2	large	TRGV9	CALWENYYKKLF	TGTGCCTTGTGGGAGAATTATTATAAGAAACTCTTT